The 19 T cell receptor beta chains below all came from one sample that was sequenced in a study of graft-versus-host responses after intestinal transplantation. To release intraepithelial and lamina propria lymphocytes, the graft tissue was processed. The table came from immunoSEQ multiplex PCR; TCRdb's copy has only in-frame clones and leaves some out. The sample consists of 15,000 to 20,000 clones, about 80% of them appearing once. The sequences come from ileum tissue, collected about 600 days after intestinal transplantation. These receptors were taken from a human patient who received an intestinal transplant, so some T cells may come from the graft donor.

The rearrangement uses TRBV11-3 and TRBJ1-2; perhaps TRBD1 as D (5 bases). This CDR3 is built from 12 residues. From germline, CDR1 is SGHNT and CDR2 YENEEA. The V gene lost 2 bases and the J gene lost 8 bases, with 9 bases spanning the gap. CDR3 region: CASSLQGWGYTF. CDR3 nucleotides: TGTGCCAGCAGCTTACAGGGTTGGGGCTACACCTTC. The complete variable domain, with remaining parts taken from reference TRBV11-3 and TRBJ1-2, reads EAGVVQSPRYKIIEKKQPVAFWCNPISGHNTLYWYLQNLGQGPELLIRYENEEAVDDSQLPKDRFSAERLKGVDSTLKIQPAELGDSAVYLCASSLQGWGYTFGSGTRLTVV.

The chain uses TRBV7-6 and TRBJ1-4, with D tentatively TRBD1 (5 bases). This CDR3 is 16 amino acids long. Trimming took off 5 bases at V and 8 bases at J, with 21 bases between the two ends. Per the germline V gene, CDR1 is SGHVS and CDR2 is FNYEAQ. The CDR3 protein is CASSATAGKDGEKLFF. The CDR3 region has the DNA TGTGCCAGCAGCGCTACTGCAGGGAAGGATGGGGAAAAACTGTTTTTT.

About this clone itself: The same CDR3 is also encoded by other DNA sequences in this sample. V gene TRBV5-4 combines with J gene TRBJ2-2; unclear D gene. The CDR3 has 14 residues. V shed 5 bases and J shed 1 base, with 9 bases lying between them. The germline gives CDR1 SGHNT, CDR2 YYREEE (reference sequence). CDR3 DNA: TGTGCCAGCAGTCTCTATGGGAACACCGGGGAGCTGTTTTTT. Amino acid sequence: CASSLYGNTGELFF.

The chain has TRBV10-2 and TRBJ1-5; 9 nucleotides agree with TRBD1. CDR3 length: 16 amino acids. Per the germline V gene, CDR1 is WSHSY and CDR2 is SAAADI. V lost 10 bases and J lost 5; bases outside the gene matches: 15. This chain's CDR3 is CATTSGQGGMYQPQHF. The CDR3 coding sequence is TGCGCCACGACATCGGGACAGGGCGGGATGTATCAGCCCCAGCATTTT.

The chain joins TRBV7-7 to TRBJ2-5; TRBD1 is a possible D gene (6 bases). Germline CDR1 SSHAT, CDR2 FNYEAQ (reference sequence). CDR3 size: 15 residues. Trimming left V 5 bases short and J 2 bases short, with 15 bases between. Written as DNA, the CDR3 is TGTGCCAGCAGCCTCACGACCGGGACACAAGAGACCCAGTACTTC. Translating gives CASSLTTGTQETQYF.

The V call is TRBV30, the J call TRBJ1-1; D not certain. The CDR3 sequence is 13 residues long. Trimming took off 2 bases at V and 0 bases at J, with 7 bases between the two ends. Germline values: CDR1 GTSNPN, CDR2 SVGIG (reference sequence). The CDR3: CAWSSTMNTEAFF. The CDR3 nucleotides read TGTGCCTGGAGTTCGACCATGAACACTGAAGCTTTCTTT.

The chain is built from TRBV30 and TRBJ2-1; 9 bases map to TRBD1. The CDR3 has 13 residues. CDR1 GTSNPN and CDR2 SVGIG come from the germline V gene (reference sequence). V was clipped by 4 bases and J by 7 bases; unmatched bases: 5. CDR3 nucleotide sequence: TGTGCCTGGAAGGGACAGGGAGTAAATGAGCAGTTCTTC. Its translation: CAWKGQGVNEQFF.

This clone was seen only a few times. In nucleotides, the CDR3 is TGTGCCAGCAGTTACTCAGGGCGTGGGAATTCACCCCTCCACTTT. Residues: CASSYSGRGNSPLHF. This rearrangement joins TRBV6-6 to TRBJ1-6, with unresolved D. The V end was cut by 0 bases, the J end by 7 bases, with 10 bases between. The CDR3 sequence is 15 residues long. CDR1 MNHNY and CDR2 SVGAGI come from the germline V gene (reference sequence).

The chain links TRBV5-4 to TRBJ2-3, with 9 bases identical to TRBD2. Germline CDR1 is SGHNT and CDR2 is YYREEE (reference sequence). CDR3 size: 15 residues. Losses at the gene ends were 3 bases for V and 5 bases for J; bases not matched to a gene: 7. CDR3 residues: CASSSERGAIDTQYF. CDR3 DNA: TGTGCCAGCAGCTCCGAGCGGGGGGCCATAGATACGCAGTATTTT.

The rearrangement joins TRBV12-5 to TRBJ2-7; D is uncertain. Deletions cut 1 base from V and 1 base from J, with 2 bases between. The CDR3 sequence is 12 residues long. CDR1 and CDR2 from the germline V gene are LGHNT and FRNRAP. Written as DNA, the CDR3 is TGTGCTAGTGGTTTGGCGTCCTACGAGCAGTACTTC. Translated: CASGLASYEQYF.

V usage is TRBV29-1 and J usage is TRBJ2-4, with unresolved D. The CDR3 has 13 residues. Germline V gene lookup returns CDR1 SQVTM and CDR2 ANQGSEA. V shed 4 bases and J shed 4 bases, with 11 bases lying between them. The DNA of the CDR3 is TGCAGCGTTGGTGCTTTAGGGAAAAACATTCAGTACTTC. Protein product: CSVGALGKNIQYF.

CDR3 sequence reads: CASSYPLLDEQFF. CDR3 coding DNA: TGTGCCAGCAGCTACCCATTGTTGGATGAGCAGTTCTTC. The chain links TRBV7-2 to TRBJ2-1; D remains ambiguous. The germline CDR1 and CDR2 sequences are SGHTA and FQGNSA. The CDR3 consists of 13 residues. V was shortened by 4 bases and J by 8 bases, with 12 bases between the two germline ends.

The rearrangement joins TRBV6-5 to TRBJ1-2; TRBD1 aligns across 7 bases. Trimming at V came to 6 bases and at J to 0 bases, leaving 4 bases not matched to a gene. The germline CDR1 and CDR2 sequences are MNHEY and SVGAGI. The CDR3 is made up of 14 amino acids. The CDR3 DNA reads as TGTGCCAGCAGACAGGGGCCAACTAACTATGGCTACACCTTC. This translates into CASRQGPTNYGYTF.

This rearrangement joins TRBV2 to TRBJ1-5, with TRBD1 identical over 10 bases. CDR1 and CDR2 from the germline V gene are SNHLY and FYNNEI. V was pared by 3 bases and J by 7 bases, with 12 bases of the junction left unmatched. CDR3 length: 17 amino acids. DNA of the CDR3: TGTGCCAGCAGTGACTTTTCCGGCGGACAGGGGGGGCAGCCCCAGCATTTT. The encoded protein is CASSDFSGGQGGQPQHF.

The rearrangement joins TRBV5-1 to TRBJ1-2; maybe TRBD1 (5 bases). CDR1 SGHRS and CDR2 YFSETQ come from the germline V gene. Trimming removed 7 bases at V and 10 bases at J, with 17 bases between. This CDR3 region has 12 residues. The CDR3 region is CASGGEGYDYTF. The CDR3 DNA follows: TGCGCCAGCGGGGGAGAGGGGTACGACTACACCTTC.

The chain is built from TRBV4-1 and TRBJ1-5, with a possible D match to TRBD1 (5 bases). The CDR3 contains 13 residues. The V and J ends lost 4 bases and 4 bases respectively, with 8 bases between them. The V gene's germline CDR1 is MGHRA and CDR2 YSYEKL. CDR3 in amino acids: CASSPGGNQPQHF. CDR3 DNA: TGCGCCAGCAGCCCCGGGGGGAATCAGCCCCAGCATTTT.

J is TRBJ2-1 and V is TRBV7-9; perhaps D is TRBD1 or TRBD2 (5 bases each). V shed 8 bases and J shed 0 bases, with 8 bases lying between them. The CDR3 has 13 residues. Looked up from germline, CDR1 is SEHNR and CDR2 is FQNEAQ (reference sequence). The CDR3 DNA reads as TGTGCCAGCTGGGGGAGCTCCTACAATGAGCAGTTCTTC. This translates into CASWGSSYNEQFF.

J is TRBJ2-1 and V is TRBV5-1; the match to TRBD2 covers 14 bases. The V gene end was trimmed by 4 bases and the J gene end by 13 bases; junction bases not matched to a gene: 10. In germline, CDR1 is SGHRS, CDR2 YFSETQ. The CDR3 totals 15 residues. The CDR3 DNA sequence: TGCGCCAGCAGCCTTTCCGGGACTAGCGGGGGCCCCCAGTTCTTC. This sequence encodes CASSLSGTSGGPQFF.

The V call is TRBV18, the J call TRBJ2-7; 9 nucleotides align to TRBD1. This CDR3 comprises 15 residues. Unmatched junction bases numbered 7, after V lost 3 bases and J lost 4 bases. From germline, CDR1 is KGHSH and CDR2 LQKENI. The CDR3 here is CASSPGQGFRYEQYF. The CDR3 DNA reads TGTGCCAGCTCACCTGGACAGGGGTTTAGGTACGAGCAGTACTTC.